The sequence of this T cell receptor (beta chain) was determined in a study of T cells after yellow fever vaccination. Study in general: In the case of low-cell-number fractions, SMART-Seq v4 Ultra Low Input was used for preparation.

This clonotype has only one observation. What it binds is unknown. Looked up from germline, CDR1 is GTSNPN and CDR2 is SVGIG (reference sequence). The CDR3 is 12 amino acids. V was pared by 1 base and J by 7 bases, with 10 bases between. Study observations and caveats: One caveat is that FACS-sorted repertoires could contain abundant clonotypes contaminating from the bulk population. Once the booster was given, most primary-vaccination clones reappeared, at 95% to 97% for CD4 and 88% for CD8.

The authors made TCR cDNA by 5'RACE template switching, adding a universal primer site and UMIs. TCRdb called the 5' RACE reads again in MiXCR, with one record for every CDR3 protein. There are under 600,000 distinct CDR3 sequences in the sample; around an eighth occur only once, and about an eighth lies in the top ten. The clonotype comes from a man aged 25 to 40 who received the YFV17D yellow fever vaccine. The source material was PBMCs, sampled on the day of the yellow fever booster vaccination. The V call is TRBV30, the J call TRBJ2-5, with a possible D match to TRBD2 (6 bases). CDR3 sequence reads: CAWSGGEATQYF. CDR3 sequence (DNA): TGTGCCTGGAGTGGAGGGGAGGCGACCCAGTACTTC.